Below, 10 T cell receptor beta chains from the same sample are listed, as sequenced in a study of blood T cell repertoires in COVID-19. This table comes from immunoSEQ multiplex PCR, and its TCRdb copy is limited to in-frame clones, with some not included. The table lists around 190,000 clones, 80% to 90% of them singletons. The sequenced sample consisted of peripheral blood. The receptor set was obtained from an older man with active or convalescent COVID-19.

V is TRBV12-5 and J is TRBJ2-5, with 10 bases fitting TRBD2. CDR3 size: 15 residues. The V segment lost 6 bases and the J segment 6 bases; nucleotides outside the gene matches: 10. Germline loops: CDR1 LGHNT, CDR2 FRNRAP. The CDR3 here is CASGEQRGGRQTQYF. The CDR3 bases are TGTGCTAGTGGAGAACAGCGGGGGGGCCGACAGACCCAGTACTTC.

The V gene is TRBV21-1, the J gene TRBJ1-2. TRBV21-1 is a pseudogene locus. This CDR3 comprises 16 residues. CDR3 bases: TGTGCCAGCAGCAATAGGGGGGGAGGGTCGGACTATGGCTACACCTTC. This codes for CASSNRGGGSDYGYTF.

CDR3 DNA sequence: TGTGCCACCGGACCCAGGGGGGATTCACCCCTCCACTTT. This translates into CATGPRGDSPLHF. V gene TRBV24-1 combines with J gene TRBJ1-6; 7 nucleotides align to TRBD1. V shed 9 bases and J 8 bases; nucleotides not matched to a gene: 6. The CDR3 contains 13 residues. Germline lookup yields CDR1 KGHDR and CDR2 SFDVKD.

The rearrangement links TRBV6-6 to TRBJ1-1, with D uncertain. There are 12 residues in the CDR3. The V end was cut by 7 bases, the J end by 4 bases, with 10 bases between. CDR1 MNHNY and CDR2 SVGAGI come from the germline V gene (reference sequence). The CDR3 DNA sequence: TGTGCCAGCACCCCTTTCCCCACTGAAGCTTTCTTT. It codes for CASTPFPTEAFF.

This clone turned up a few times. The gene calls are TRBV4-3 and TRBJ1-2; TRBD1 aligns across 7 bases. The CDR3 is made up of 14 amino acids. Germline CDR1 LGHNA, CDR2 YSLEER. The V segment lost 3 bases and the J segment 4 bases; nucleotides outside the gene matches: 5. The CDR3: CASSHRQGGYGYTF. CDR3 DNA: TGCGCCAGCAGCCATAGACAGGGAGGCTATGGCTACACCTTC.

This clone was seen many times. The rearrangement uses TRBV19 and TRBJ1-4; a possible D gene is TRBD1 (5 bases). The germline CDR1 and CDR2 sequences are LNHDA and SQIVND (reference sequence). The CDR3 sequence is 13 residues long. With 6 bases removed from V and 8 bases from J, the gap between germline ends came to 13 bases. In DNA form, the CDR3 reads TGTGCCAGTAGAGGGACGGGAGCAGAAAAACTGTTTTTT. It encodes CASRGTGAEKLFF.

The V and J genes are TRBV7-8 and TRBJ2-7, with 10 bases fitting TRBD2. With V trimmed by 4 bases and J by 0 bases, 9 bases remained unmatched. Germline loops: CDR1 SGHVS, CDR2 FQNEAQ. There are 17 residues in the CDR3. The CDR3 sequence is CASSSLQGLARSYEQYF. The CDR3 DNA is TGTGCCAGCAGCTCCCTGCAGGGACTAGCGCGCTCCTACGAGCAGTACTTC.

The rearrangement joins TRBV19 to TRBJ2-7; TRBD2 matches at 8 bases. J was trimmed by 3 bases and V by 3 bases; bases with no gene match: 10. CDR3 size: 16 residues. Germline CDR1 is LNHDA and CDR2 is SQIVND (reference sequence). This chain's CDR3 is CASSIWAGGRIYEQYF. The CDR3 nucleotides read TGTGCCAGTAGTATCTGGGCGGGAGGCCGGATCTACGAGCAGTACTTC.

The CDR3 DNA reads as TGTGCCAGCAGCGTAGCCCTTAATACCTACGAGCAGTACTTC. It yields the protein CASSVALNTYEQYF. The chain has TRBV9 and TRBJ2-7; D is unclear. V was cut by 0 bases and J by 2 bases, with 9 bases left in between. The CDR3 is made up of 14 amino acids. Germline V gene data show CDR1 as SGDLS and CDR2 as YYNGEE. Full variable domain (missing parts from reference TRBV9 and TRBJ2-7): DSGVTQTPKHLITATGQRVTLRCSPRSGDLSVYWYQQSLDQGLQFLIQYYNGEERAKGNILERFSAQQFPDLHSELNLSSLELGDSALYFCASSVALNTYEQYFGPGTRLTVT.

This chain connects TRBV5-8 to TRBJ2-5, with a weak D call TRBD2 (6 bases). Trimming removed 0 bases at V and 2 bases at J, with 17 bases between. Germline loops: CDR1 SGHTS, CDR2 YDEGEE. The CDR3 is made up of 17 amino acids. The CDR3, as DNA: TGTGCCAGCAGCTTGGCCGGTTTTGGAGGGGATCAAGAGACCCAGTACTTC. This gives the protein CASSLAGFGGDQETQYF.